What follows are 5 T cell receptor beta chains derived from one specimen sequenced in a study of Ad26.COV2.S vaccination and SARS-CoV-2 variants. TCRdb's copy holds only in-frame clones and misses some; the assay was immunoSEQ multiplex PCR. The sample lists about 330,000 clones; 85% to 90% were seen once. Specified treatment: around 19 received Ad26.COV2.S at low or high dose, single or two shots; 5 received placebo; per-sample allocation not given. Collection of samples fell on day 63 after the first vaccine or placebo injection. The specimen comprised peripheral blood, sampled in a trial of Ad26.COV2.S vaccine versus placebo. The receptors shown here come from a person between 18 and 65 years old who received the Ad26.COV2.S COVID-19 vaccine or a placebo.

J is TRBJ1-1 and V is TRBV11-3; 9 nucleotides match TRBD1. The V gene end was trimmed by 0 bases and the J gene end by 5 bases; junction bases not matched to a gene: 7. This CDR3 contains 16 residues. In germline, CDR1 is SGHNT, CDR2 YENEEA. The DNA of the CDR3 is TGTGCCAGCAGCTTAGATCGAGGGACAGGGTGGACTGAAGCTTTCTTT. Translating it yields CASSLDRGTGWTEAFF.

The rearrangement uses TRBV6-2 or TRBV6-3 and TRBJ2-2, with D unclear. From germline, CDR1 is MNHEY and CDR2 SVGEGT. This CDR3 has 15 residues. Trimming cost V 0 bases and J 3 bases, with 8 bases left between them. The CDR3 region has the DNA TGTGCCAGCAGTTACTCGACCGTGGACACCGGGGAGCTGTTTTTT. Its protein is CASSYSTVDTGELFF.

In its sample, this clone was seen once. This chain connects TRBV7-2 to TRBJ2-2; D ambiguous. V lost 2 bases and J lost 3, with 10 bases in between. Germline-derived CDR1 and CDR2 are SGHTA and FQGNSA. This CDR3 is built from 15 residues. CDR3 coding DNA: TGTGCCAGCAGCTTAATCCGGGCCGACACCGGGGAGCTGTTTTTT. As protein: CASSLIRADTGELFF.

This clone has a handful of counts. The chain links TRBV15 to TRBJ1-6, with TRBD1 matching 7 bases. Germline V CDR1 and CDR2: LNHNV, YYDKDF (reference sequence). With 5 bases clipped from V and 8 bases from J, the junction kept 9 bases outside the gene matches. This CDR3 has 15 residues. This CDR3 reads CATSLRGAGDSPLHF. DNA for the CDR3: TGTGCCACCAGCCTCAGGGGGGCGGGCGATTCACCCCTCCACTTT.

This chain uses TRBV19 with TRBJ1-2; D gene uncertain. The CDR3 totals 14 residues. Trimming pared 2 bases from V and 4 bases from J, leaving 11 bases between. In germline, CDR1 is LNHDA, CDR2 SQIVND (reference sequence). This chain's CDR3 is CASSIMSSIYGYTF. As DNA, the CDR3 is TGTGCCAGTAGTATAATGAGCAGTATCTATGGCTACACCTTC.